The entry below describes one T cell receptor (beta chain). With a constant-region primer, TCR beta cDNA was made from about 0.5 ug of total RNA. Three-round nested multiplex PCR performed with slightly modified ARM-PCR produced the TCR beta libraries. TRBV1-TRBV30 forward primers paired with a C-beta reverse primer were used in the first two PCR rounds, which ran approximately 10 cycles each. One entry per CDR3 protein, called by TCRdb with MiXCR from the multiplex PCR reads. The sample carries approximately 190,000 distinct CDR3 sequences, around 81% recorded once. These data originate in a study of tumor-infiltrating lymphocytes in primary liver carcinoma. Germline-derived CDR1 and CDR2 are MNHNY and SVGAGI (reference sequence). Trimming stripped 6 bases from V and 5 bases from J, with 19 bases between. CDR3 length: 15 residues. Co-extraction of RNA and DNA was performed on about 20-33 mg of unsorted bulk tissue. Over 80% viable tumor cells were present in every tumor sample.

This sequence was found in a man aged 35 to 55 with primary liver carcinoma and hepatitis B virus infection. The chain is built from TRBV6-6 and TRBJ1-2; no clear D gene. Sequencing used tumor tissue from primary liver carcinoma. This CDR3 is CASRRGMGTRYGYTF. The CDR3 region has the DNA TGTGCCAGCAGACGTGGAATGGGTACTCGGTATGGCTACACCTTC.